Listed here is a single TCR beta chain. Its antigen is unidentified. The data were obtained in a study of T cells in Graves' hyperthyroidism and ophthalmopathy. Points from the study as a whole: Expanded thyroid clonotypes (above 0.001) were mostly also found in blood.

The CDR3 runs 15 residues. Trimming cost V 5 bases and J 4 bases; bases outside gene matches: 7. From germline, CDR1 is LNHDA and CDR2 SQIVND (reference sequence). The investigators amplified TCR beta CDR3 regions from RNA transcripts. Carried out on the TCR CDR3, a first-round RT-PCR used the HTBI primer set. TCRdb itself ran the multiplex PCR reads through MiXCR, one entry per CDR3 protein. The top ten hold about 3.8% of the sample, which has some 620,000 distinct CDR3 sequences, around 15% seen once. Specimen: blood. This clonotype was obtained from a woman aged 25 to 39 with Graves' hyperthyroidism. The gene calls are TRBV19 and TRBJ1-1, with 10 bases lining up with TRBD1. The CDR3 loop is CASSSPGQGITEAFF. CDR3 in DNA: TGTGCCAGTAGTTCCCCGGGACAGGGGATCACTGAAGCTTTCTTT.